This TCR beta chain was captured in a study of regulatory T cells in long-lasting Graves disease. Time point meaning: persistent/refractory GD, antithyroid drugs over 5 years with positive TRAb. The TCR library was made from RNA extracted from PBMCs. The table lists this clonotype with many counts. TCR beta libraries were built with iRepertoire HTBI primers and Arm-PCR of CDR3 regions. TCRdb ran MiXCR on the multiplex PCR reads and lists one entry per CDR3 protein. The table includes about 340,000 distinct CDR3 sequences, less than 20% detected once. This CDR3 is 13 amino acids long. Trimming took off 3 bases at V and 5 bases at J, with 11 bases between the two ends. Germline V gene lookup returns CDR1 SGHNT and CDR2 YYREEE (reference sequence).

This sequence originates from a female donor with Graves disease. Sample: peripheral blood mononuclear cells (PBMCs), taken when the disease was refractory, from a patient treated with antithyroid drugs. The chain couples TRBV5-4 to TRBJ2-5, with D perhaps TRBD2 (6 bases). CDR3 DNA: TGTGCCAGCAGCTCCTCGGGAGTGGAGACCCAGTACTTC. Translating it yields CASSSSGVETQYF.